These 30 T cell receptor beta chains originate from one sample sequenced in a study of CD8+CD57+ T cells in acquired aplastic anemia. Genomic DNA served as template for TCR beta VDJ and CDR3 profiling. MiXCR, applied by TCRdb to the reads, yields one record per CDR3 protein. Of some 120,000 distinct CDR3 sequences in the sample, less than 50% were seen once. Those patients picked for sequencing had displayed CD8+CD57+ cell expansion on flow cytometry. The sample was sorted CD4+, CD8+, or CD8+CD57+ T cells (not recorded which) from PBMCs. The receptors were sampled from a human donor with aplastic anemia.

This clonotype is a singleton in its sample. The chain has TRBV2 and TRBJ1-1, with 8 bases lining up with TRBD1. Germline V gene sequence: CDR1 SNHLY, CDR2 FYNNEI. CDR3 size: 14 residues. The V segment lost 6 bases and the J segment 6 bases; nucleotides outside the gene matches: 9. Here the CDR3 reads CASRGSDRVAEAFF. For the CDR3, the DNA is TGTGCCAGCAGGGGATCGGACAGGGTCGCTGAAGCTTTCTTT. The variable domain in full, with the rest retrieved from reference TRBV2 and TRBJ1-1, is EPEVTQTPSHQVTQMGQEVILRCVPISNHLYFYWYRQILGQKVEFLVSFYNNEISEKSEIFDDQFSVERPDGSNFTLKIRSTKLEDSAMYFCASRGSDRVAEAFFGQGTRLTVV.

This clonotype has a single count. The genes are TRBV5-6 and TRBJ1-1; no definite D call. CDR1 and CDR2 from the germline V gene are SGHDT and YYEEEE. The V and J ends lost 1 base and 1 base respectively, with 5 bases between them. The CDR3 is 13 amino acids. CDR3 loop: CASSLQRNTEAFF. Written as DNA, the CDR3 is TGTGCCAGCAGCTTGCAACGGAACACTGAAGCTTTCTTT.

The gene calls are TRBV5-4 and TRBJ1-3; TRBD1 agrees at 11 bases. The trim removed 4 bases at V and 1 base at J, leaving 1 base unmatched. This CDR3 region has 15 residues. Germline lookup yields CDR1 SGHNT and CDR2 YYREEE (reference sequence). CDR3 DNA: TGTGCCAGCAGCCGGGACAGGGGGTCTGGAAACACCATATATTTT. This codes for CASSRDRGSGNTIYF.

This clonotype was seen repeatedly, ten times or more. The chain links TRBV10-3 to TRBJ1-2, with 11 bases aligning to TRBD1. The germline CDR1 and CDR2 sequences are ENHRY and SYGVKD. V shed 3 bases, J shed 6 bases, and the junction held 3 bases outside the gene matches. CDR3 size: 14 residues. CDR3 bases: TGTGCCATCAGTGAACCGGGACAGGGGGATGGCTACACCTTC. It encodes CAISEPGQGDGYTF.

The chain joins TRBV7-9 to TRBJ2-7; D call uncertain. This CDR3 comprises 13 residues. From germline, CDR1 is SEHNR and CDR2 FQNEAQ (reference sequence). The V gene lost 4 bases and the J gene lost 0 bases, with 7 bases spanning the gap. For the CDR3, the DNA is TGTGCCAGCAGCTCCGGATACTCCTACGAGCAGTACTTC. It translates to CASSSGYSYEQYF.

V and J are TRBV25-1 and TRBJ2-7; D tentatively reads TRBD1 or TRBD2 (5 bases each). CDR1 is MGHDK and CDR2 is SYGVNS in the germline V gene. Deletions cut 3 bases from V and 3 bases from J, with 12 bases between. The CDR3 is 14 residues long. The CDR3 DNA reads TGTGCCAGCAGTGATTCCGGGACGGACTACGAGCAGTACTTC. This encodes CASSDSGTDYEQYF.

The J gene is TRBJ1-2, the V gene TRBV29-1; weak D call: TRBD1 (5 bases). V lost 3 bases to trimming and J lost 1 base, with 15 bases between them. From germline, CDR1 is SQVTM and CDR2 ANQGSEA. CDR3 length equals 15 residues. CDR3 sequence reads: CSVDVPRAYNYGYTF. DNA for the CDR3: TGCAGCGTTGATGTCCCCAGGGCCTATAACTATGGCTACACCTTC.

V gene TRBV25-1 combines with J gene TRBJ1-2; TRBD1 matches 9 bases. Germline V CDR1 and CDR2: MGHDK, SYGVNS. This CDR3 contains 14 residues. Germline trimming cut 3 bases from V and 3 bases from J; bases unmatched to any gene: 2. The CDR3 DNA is TGTGCCAGCAGTGACCGGGACAGGGACTATGGCTACACCTTC. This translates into CASSDRDRDYGYTF.

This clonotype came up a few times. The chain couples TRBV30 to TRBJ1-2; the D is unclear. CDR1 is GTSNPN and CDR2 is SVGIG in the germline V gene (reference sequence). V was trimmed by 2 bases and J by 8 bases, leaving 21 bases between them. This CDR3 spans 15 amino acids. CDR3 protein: CAWSLAGNSYGGYTF. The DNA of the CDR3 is TGTGCCTGGAGTCTGGCGGGGAATTCTTATGGAGGCTACACCTTC.

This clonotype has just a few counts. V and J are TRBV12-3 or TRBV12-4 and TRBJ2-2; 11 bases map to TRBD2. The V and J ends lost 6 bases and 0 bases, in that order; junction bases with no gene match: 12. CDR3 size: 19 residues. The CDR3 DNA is TGTGCCAGCAGCAGAAGGCTAGCGGGGGGATACGCGAACACCGGGGAGCTGTTTTTT. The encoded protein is CASSRRLAGGYANTGELFF.

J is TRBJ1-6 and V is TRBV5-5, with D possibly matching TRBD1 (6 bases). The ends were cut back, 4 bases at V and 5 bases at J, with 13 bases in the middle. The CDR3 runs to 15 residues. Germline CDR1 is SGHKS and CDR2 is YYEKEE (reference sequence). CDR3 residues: CASSTQGPNNSPLHF. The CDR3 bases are TGTGCCAGCAGCACACAGGGACCGAATAATTCACCCCTCCACTTT.

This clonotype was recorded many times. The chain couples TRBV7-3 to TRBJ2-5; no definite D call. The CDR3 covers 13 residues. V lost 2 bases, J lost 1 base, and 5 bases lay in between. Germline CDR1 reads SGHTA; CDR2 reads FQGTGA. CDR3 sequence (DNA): TGTGCCAGCAGCTTAGGAACCCAAGAGACCCAGTACTTC. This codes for CASSLGTQETQYF.

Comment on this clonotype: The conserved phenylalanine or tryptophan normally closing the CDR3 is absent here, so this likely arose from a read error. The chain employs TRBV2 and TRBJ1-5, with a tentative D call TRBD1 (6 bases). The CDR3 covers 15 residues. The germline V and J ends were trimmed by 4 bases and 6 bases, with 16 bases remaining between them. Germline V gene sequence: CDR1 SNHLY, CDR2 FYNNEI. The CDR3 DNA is TGTGCCAGCAGTGGGGGCGGGGGGCAAAGTCAGCCCCAGCATCTT. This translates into CASSGGGGQSQPQHL.

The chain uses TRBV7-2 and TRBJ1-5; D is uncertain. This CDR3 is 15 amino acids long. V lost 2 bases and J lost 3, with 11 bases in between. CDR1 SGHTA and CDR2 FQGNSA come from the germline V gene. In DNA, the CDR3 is TGTGCCAGCAGCTTATCCCGGGGATACAATCAGCCCCAGCATTTT. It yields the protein CASSLSRGYNQPQHF.

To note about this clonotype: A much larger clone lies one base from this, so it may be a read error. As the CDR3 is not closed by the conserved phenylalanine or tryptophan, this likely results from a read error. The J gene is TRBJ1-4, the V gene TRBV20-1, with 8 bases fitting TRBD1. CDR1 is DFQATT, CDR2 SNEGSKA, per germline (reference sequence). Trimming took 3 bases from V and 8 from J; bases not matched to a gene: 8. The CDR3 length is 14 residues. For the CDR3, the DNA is TGCAGTGCTAGTCCCGGGACAGGTAACGAAAAACTGTTTCTT. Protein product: CSASPGTGNEKLFL.

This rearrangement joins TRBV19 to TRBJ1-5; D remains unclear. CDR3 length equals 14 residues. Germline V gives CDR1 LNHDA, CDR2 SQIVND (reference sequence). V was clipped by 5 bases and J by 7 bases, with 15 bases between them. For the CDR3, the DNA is TGTGCCAGTAGTTTAAGGACGCCCGGGCAGCCCCAGCATTTT. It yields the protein CASSLRTPGQPQHF.

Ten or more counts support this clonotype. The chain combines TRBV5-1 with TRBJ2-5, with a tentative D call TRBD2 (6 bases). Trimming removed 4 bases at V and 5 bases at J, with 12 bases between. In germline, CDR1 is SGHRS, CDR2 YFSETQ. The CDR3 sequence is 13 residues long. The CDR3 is CASSGGLGETQYF. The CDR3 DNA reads TGCGCCAGCAGCGGGGGACTCGGGGAGACCCAGTACTTC.

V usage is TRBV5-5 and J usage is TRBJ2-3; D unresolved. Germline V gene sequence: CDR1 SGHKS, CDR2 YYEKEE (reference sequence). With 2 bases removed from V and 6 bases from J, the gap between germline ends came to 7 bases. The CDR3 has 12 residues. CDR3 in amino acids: CASSLPMDTQYF. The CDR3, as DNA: TGTGCCAGCAGCTTACCCATGGATACGCAGTATTTT.

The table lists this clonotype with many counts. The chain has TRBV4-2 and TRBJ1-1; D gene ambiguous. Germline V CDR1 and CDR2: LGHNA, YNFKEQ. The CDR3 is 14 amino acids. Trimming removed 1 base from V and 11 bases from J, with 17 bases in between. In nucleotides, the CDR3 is TGTGCCAGCAGCCAAGGTTGGGAGGGAGCGGGGGCTTTCTTT. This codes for CASSQGWEGAGAFF.

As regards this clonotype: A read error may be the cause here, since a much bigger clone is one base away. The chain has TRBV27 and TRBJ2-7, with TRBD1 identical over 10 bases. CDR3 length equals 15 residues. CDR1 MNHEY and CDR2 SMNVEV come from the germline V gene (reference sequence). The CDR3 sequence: CAGSAWTGGVYEQYF. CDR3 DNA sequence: TGTGCCGGCAGTGCCTGGACAGGGGGTGTCTACGAGCAGTACTTC.

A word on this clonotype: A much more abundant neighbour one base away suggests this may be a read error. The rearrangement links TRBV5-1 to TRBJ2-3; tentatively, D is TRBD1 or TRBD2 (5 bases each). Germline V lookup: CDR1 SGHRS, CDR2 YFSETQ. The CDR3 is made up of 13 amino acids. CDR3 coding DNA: TGCGCCGGCAGCCGTGAGGGGCCAGATACGCAGTATTTT. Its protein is CAGSREGPDTQYF.

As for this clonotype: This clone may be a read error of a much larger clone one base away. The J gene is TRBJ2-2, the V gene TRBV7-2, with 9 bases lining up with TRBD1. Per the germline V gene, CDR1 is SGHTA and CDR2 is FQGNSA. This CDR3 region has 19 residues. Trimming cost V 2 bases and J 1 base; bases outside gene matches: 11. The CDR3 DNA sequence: TGTGCCAGCAGCTTACCGCGAAGTAGGGACAGGGTGAACACCGGGGAGCTGTTTTTT. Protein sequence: CASSLPRSRDRVNTGELFF.

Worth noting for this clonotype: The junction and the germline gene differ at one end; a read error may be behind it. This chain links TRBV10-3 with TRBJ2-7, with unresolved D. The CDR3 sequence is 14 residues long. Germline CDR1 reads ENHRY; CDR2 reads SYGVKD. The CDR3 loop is CAISGIPSSYKQYF. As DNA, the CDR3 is TGTGCCATCAGTGGAATCCCGAGCTCCTACAAGCAGTACTTC.

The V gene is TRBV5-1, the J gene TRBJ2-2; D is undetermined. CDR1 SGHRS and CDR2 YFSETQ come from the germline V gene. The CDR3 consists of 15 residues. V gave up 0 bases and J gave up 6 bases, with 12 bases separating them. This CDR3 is CASSLDFLAAGELFF. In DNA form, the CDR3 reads TGCGCCAGCAGCTTGGACTTCTTAGCTGCCGGGGAGCTGTTTTTT.

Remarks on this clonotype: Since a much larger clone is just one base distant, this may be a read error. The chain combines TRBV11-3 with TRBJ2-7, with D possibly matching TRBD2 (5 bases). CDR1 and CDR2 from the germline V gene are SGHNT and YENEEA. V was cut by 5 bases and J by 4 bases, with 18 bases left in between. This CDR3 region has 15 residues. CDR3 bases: TGTGCCAGCAGCCTCGCACCCGGGGTCCCATACGAGCAGTACGTC. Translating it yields CASSLAPGVPYEQYV.

The CDR3 region is CASRQGLNSPLHF. Written as DNA, the CDR3 is TGTGCCAGCAGGCAGGGTTTGAATTCACCCCTCCACTTT. This chain links TRBV7-6 with TRBJ1-6; D is possibly TRBD1 (5 bases). This CDR3 has 13 amino acids. Germline V gives CDR1 SGHVS, CDR2 FNYEAQ. The germline V and J ends were trimmed by 6 bases and 7 bases, with 10 bases remaining between them.

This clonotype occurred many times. CDR3 sequence reads: CASSSDTGGPGAFF. The CDR3 DNA follows: TGCGCCAGCAGCTCAGACACAGGGGGCCCCGGAGCTTTCTTT. The chain links TRBV5-1 to TRBJ1-1; TRBD1 agrees at 9 bases. The V gene end was trimmed by 3 bases and the J gene end by 10 bases; junction bases not matched to a gene: 10. Per germline, CDR1 SGHRS and CDR2 YFSETQ. The CDR3 spans 14 residues. Full variable domain (rest looked up from reference TRBV5-1 and TRBJ1-1): KAGVTQTPRYLIKTRGQQVTLSCSPISGHRSVSWYQQTPGQGLQFLFEYFSETQRNKGNFPGRFSGRQFSNSRSEMNVSTLELGDSALYLCASSSDTGGPGAFFGQGTRLTVV.

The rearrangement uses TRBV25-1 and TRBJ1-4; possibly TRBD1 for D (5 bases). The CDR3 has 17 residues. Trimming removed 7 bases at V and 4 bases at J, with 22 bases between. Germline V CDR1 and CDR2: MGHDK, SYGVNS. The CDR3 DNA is TGTGCCAGCACATTCGCTGGGGACCAATTTTATAATGAAAAACTGTTTTTT. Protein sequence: CASTFAGDQFYNEKLFF.

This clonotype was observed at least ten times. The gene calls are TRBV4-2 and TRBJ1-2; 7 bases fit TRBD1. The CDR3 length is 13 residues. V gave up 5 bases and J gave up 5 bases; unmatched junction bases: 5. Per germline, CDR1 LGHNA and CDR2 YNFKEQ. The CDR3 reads CASSGQERYGYTF. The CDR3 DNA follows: TGTGCCAGCAGCGGACAGGAAAGGTATGGCTACACCTTC.

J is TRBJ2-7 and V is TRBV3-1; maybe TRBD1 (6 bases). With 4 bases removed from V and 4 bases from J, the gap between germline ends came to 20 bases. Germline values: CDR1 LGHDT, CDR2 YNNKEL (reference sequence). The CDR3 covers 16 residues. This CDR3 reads CASSPIRQAAGYEQYV. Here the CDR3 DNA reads TGTGCCAGCAGCCCTATAAGACAGGCAGCTGGGTACGAGCAGTACGTC.